Shown below are 22 T cell receptor gamma chains from a single sample sequenced in a study of Vδ1+ human thymocytes. Their specific antigens are unknown. Sequences come from RNA converted to cDNA by reverse transcription. Multiplex PCR used pooled V-gene forward primers and a constant-region reverse primer to amplify CDR3s. TCRdb used CATT to re-call clones from the multiplex PCR reads. The sample has over 25,000 gamma-chain clones; about a fifth are singletons. Study-level findings and limits: Thymic TRG and TRD repertoires appeared highly polyclonal, with Gaussian CDR3 length distributions.

The sequencing input was Vdelta1+ gamma-delta thymocytes from the thymus. Subset here: FACS-sorted CD3+ TCRalphabeta- TCRVdelta1+ TCRVdelta2- thymocytes. The receptor source for this set is a boy under two years old who had congenital heart surgery.

This clone has a single count. The rearrangement joins TRGV2 to TRGJ1 or TRGJ2. CDR3 length: 14 residues. Trimming cost V 1 base and J 0 bases; bases outside gene matches: 3. Per the germline V gene, CDR1 is EGSNGY and CDR2 is YDSYNSKV. CDR3: CATWDGKNYYKKLF. CDR3 in DNA: TGTGCCACCTGGGACGGCAAGAATTATTATAAGAAACTCTTT.

V is TRGV2 and J is TRGJP2. Per the germline V gene, CDR1 is EGSNGY and CDR2 is YDSYNSKV. The CDR3 covers 17 residues. The V and J ends lost 4 bases and 1 base, in that order; junction bases with no gene match: 12. CDR3 coding DNA: TGTGCCACCTGGGAAGGGCCTCGAGGTAGTAGTGATTGGATCAAGACGTTT. Residues: CATWEGPRGSSDWIKTF.

V is TRGV9 and J is TRGJP2. Germline V CDR1 and CDR2: GITISATS, ISYDGTV (reference sequence). The V segment lost 5 bases and the J segment 6 bases; nucleotides outside the gene matches: 12. CDR3 length equals 15 residues. CDR3 loop: CALWGRVVGDWIKTF. The CDR3 DNA reads as TGTGCCTTGTGGGGGAGAGTCGTTGGTGATTGGATCAAGACGTTT.

The chain carries TRGV8 and TRGJ1 or TRGJ2. V was clipped by 4 bases and J by 0 bases; unmatched bases: 6. Germline CDR1 and CDR2: VENAVY and YDSYNSRV. The CDR3 consists of 14 residues. The CDR3 loop reads CATWEFPNYYKKLF. The CDR3 DNA is TGTGCCACCTGGGAATTCCCGAATTATTATAAGAAACTCTTT.

This clone has a handful of counts. The V call is TRGV3, the J call TRGJ1 or TRGJ2. The trim removed 3 bases at V and 4 bases at J, leaving 6 bases unmatched. The CDR3 has 13 amino acids. The germline gives CDR1 VTNTFY, CDR2 YDVSTARD (reference sequence). CDR3 in DNA: TGTGCCACCTGGGACGGACCATATTATAAGAAACTCTTT. This gives the protein CATWDGPYYKKLF.

There are a few counts of this clone. The chain links TRGV4 to TRGJ1 or TRGJ2. The CDR3 consists of 12 residues. V trimming: 3 bases; J trimming: 5 bases; junction bases outside the gene matches: 4. CDR1 EGSTGY and CDR2 YDSYTSSV come from the germline V gene. The CDR3 is CATWDTDYKKLF. The CDR3, as DNA: TGTGCCACCTGGGATACGGATTATAAGAAACTCTTT.

As regards this clone: Germline is not matched at one junction end, which may reflect a read error. The genes are TRGV3 and TRGJ1 or TRGJ2. CDR1 is VTNTFY, CDR2 YDVSTARD, per germline (reference sequence). The CDR3 totals 15 residues. The CDR3 region is CATWDREKVYYKQLF. For the CDR3, the DNA is TGTGCCACCTGGGACAGGGAAAAGGTTTATTATAAGCAACTCTTT.

Within the sample, this clone is medium-sized. This chain uses TRGV9 with TRGJ1 or TRGJ2. Per the germline V gene, CDR1 is GITISATS and CDR2 is ISYDGTV (reference sequence). The CDR3 has 11 amino acids. Unmatched junction bases numbered 2, after V lost 6 bases and J lost 3 bases. In DNA form, the CDR3 reads TGTGCCTTGTGGATTTATTATAAGAAACTCTTT. Translating gives CALWIYYKKLF.

This clone is medium-sized. The sample contains more than one DNA sequence encoding this CDR3. This chain links TRGV3 with TRGJ1 or TRGJ2. V trimming: 0 bases; J trimming: 6 bases; junction bases outside the gene matches: 5. The CDR3 sequence is 13 residues long. CDR1 is VTNTFY, CDR2 YDVSTARD, per germline (reference sequence). This CDR3 reads CATWDRPGYKKLF. The CDR3 DNA sequence: TGTGCCACCTGGGACAGGCCGGGTTATAAGAAACTCTTT.

A few counts support this clone. V usage is TRGV9 and J usage is TRGJ1 or TRGJ2. With 4 bases clipped from V and 9 bases from J, the junction kept 6 bases outside the gene matches. CDR1 GITISATS and CDR2 ISYDGTV come from the germline V gene (reference sequence). The CDR3 spans 11 residues. For the CDR3, the DNA is TGTGCCTTGTGGGATCCGTTTAAGAAACTCTTT. This translates into CALWDPFKKLF.

In this sample, this clone turned up a few times. The V gene is TRGV5, the J gene TRGJ1 or TRGJ2. After removal of 0 bases from V and 3 bases from J, the junction contained 5 bases not matched to a gene. This CDR3 contains 14 residues. Germline lookup yields CDR1 VINAFY and CDR2 YDVSNSKD. CDR3 loop: CATWDRWAYYKKLF. As DNA, the CDR3 is TGTGCCACCTGGGACAGGTGGGCTTATTATAAGAAACTCTTT.

V and J are TRGV9 and TRGJ1 or TRGJ2. The J segment lost 11 bases and the V segment lost 11 bases, leaving 9 bases of the junction unmatched. Germline V gives CDR1 GITISATS, CDR2 ISYDGTV (reference sequence). The CDR3 has 9 residues. CDR3 coding DNA: TGTGCCTGCCCAGGGGAGAAACTCTTT. Translating gives CACPGEKLF.

This clone has only one observation. Other DNA sequences from this sample encode an identical CDR3 as well. The chain uses TRGV3 and TRGJ1 or TRGJ2. J lost 4 bases, V lost 3 bases, and 9 bases had no gene match. Germline V gene lookup returns CDR1 VTNTFY and CDR2 YDVSTARD (reference sequence). This CDR3 is 14 amino acids long. In DNA, the CDR3 is TGTGCCACCTGGGACCGCCTCCCGTATTATAAGAAACTCTTT. Translating it yields CATWDRLPYYKKLF.

Comments on this clone: Germline is not matched at one junction end, which may reflect a read error. This chain links TRGV9 with TRGJ1 or TRGJ2. CDR3 length: 14 amino acids. The germline V gene encodes CDR1 GITISATS and CDR2 ISYDGTV (reference sequence). CDR3: CALWEMPRDYKKLF. The DNA of the CDR3 is TGTGCATTGTGGGAGATGCCTCGAGATTATAAGAAACTCTTT.

The chain recombines TRGV8 with TRGJ1 or TRGJ2. Germline V gene sequence: CDR1 VENAVY, CDR2 YDSYNSRV. The V segment lost 5 bases and the J segment 9 bases; nucleotides outside the gene matches: 7. The CDR3 spans 11 residues. The CDR3 region has the DNA TGTGCCACCTGGGCCGATCTTAAGAAACTCTTT. This gives the protein CATWADLKKLF.

This chain uses TRGV9 with TRGJ1 or TRGJ2. Trimming cost V 8 bases and J 6 bases; bases outside gene matches: 16. CDR1 is GITISATS and CDR2 is ISYDGTV in the germline V gene (reference sequence). There are 14 residues in the CDR3. CDR3: CALSPFNLCYKKLF. The CDR3 DNA is TGTGCCTTGTCACCCTTTAACCTGTGTTATAAGAAACTCTTT.

This clone occurred a few times. The genes are TRGV4 and TRGJ1 or TRGJ2. V lost 0 bases, J lost 5 bases, and 7 bases stayed unmatched. CDR1 and CDR2 (germline): EGSTGY, YDSYTSSV. This CDR3 has 14 residues. The CDR3 sequence is CATWDGQMDYKKLF. CDR3 DNA: TGTGCCACCTGGGATGGGCAGATGGATTATAAGAAACTCTTT.

This clone turned up a few times. The identical CDR3 is also encoded by other nucleotide sequences in the sample. This chain connects TRGV9 to TRGJ1 or TRGJ2. Germline V gene lookup returns CDR1 GITISATS and CDR2 ISYDGTV (reference sequence). Trimming at V came to 3 bases and at J to 3 bases, leaving 5 bases not matched to a gene. The CDR3 length is 13 residues. Here the CDR3 reads CALWEPRYYKKLF. The CDR3 nucleotides read TGTGCCTTGTGGGAGCCGCGTTATTATAAGAAACTCTTT.

The chain employs TRGV9 and TRGJ1 or TRGJ2. The V gene's germline CDR1 is GITISATS and CDR2 ISYDGTV (reference sequence). Trimming took 2 bases from V and 6 from J; bases not matched to a gene: 13. CDR3 length equals 15 residues. Here the CDR3 reads CALWEGPVRCYKKLF. The CDR3 DNA is TGTGCCTTGTGGGAGGGCCCCGTGAGATGTTATAAGAAACTCTTT.

A note on this clone: Being one base from a much bigger clone, this may be a read error. This sample also contains other DNA sequences that code for the same CDR3. The V gene is TRGV5, the J gene TRGJ1 or TRGJ2. The germline V gene encodes CDR1 VINAFY and CDR2 YDVSNSKD. The length of the CDR3 is 14 residues. Trimming cost V 0 bases and J 4 bases; bases outside gene matches: 6. Here the CDR3 reads CATWDRPKYYKKLF. For the CDR3, the DNA is TGTGCCACCTGGGACAGGCCAAAGTATTATAAGAAACTCTTT.

This clone has more than one count but fewer than ten. Given a much more abundant clone one base away, this may be a read error. V and J are TRGV5 and TRGJ1 or TRGJ2. Germline CDR1 is VINAFY and CDR2 is YDVSNSKD. The CDR3 totals 13 residues. J was trimmed by 6 bases and V by 0 bases; bases with no gene match: 5. The CDR3 is CATWDRPIYKKLF. CDR3 DNA: TGTGCCACCTGGGACAGGCCGATTTATAAGAAACTCTTT.

V is TRGV9 and J is TRGJ1 or TRGJ2. This CDR3 region has 15 residues. In germline, CDR1 is GITISATS, CDR2 ISYDGTV (reference sequence). Trimming removed 0 bases from V and 10 bases from J; junction bases left unmatched: 15. The CDR3 DNA reads TGTGCCTTGTGGGAGGTGTTGCTGGGAAGGCGAAAGAAACTCTTT. Its translation is CALWEVLLGRRKKLF.